The source of this TCR beta chain is a study of glioma-infiltrating T cells. About the research overall: Glioblastomas were WHO grade IV, sampled at first diagnosis; low-grade were grade II.

CDR1 and CDR2 from the germline V gene are KGHDR and SFDVKD. The CDR3 runs 15 residues. Unmatched junction bases numbered 10, after V lost 3 bases and J lost 8 bases. TCR alpha and beta CDR3 regions were amplified from RNA using iRepertoire nested multiplex PCR. Tissue mRNA or PBMC total RNA, roughly 85-450 ng, went into one-step reverse transcription and amplification. TCRdb re-analysed the multiplex PCR reads in MiXCR, keeping a single row per CDR3 protein. The table includes about 410,000 distinct CDR3 sequences, 41% detected once. This chain joins TRBV24-1 and TRBJ1-2, with 8 positions matching TRBD1. This receptor was taken from a human donor with low-grade glioma or glioblastoma, undergoing nonglioma brain surgery, or in good health (not recorded which). Sequencing was done on a sample of glioma tissue, nonneoplastic brain tissue, or PBMCs (not recorded which). CDR3 region: CATSDILDRAGGYTF. The CDR3 DNA reads TGTGCCACCAGTGATATCCTGGACAGGGCGGGAGGCTACACCTTC.